Here is one T cell receptor (beta chain) with its context. This receptor's antigen is unknown. Base qualities are not at hand, and no much larger clone is one base apart. Library generation was performed with the immunoSEQ multiplex PCR assay. For the multiplex PCR, a mixture combining 60 forward primers for TCR Vbeta segments and 13 reverse primers for TCR Jbeta segments was used. The CDR3 region of rearranged TCR beta genes was amplified from genomic DNA with a multiplex PCR assay. Amplified TCR beta libraries were sequenced as 87-base-pair reads on the Illumina HiSeq System. As for how the authors treated the data: In a later analysis, tens of millions of unique TCR beta chains were counted across the approximately 640 repertoires, and roughly 10 million of these chains were shared by at least two donors. To remove PCR and sequencing errors, raw reads were error-corrected and collapsed into unique sequences using a nearest-neighbor algorithm that merged closely related sequences. CDR3 sequences were aligned to IMGT reference sequences to assign V, D and J gene segments. For a sequence to be retained, a match of at least six nucleotides to both a V gene segment and a J gene segment was required. Rearrangements were called productive when the CDR3 lacked stop codons and stayed in frame with V and J; all others were non-productive. Following IMGT convention, CDR3 was defined as the stretch from the second conserved V-encoded cysteine up to the conserved J-encoded phenylalanine. The earlier analysis of about 620 of the donors excluded sequences that lacked an unambiguous match to a single V gene segment. An earlier analysis of 500 to 600 of the donors classified V segments as functional when productive rearrangements were above 56.7% and as segregating when the standard deviation between donors was above 5%. A statistical classification framework was built for diagnosing cytomegalovirus status from the catalog of TCR beta chain sequences. V and J gene assignment, in a later analysis, came from comparing TCR nucleotide sequences with IMGT/GENE-DB human TR gene sequences. Using the TCRdist pipeline, a later analysis assigned CDR3 sequences along with most-parsimonious VDJ recombination scenarios. In a later analysis, each TCR beta chain was defined by its CDR3 amino acid sequence together with its V-gene family, and reads lacking a unique V-gene family were excluded. To address suspected cross-contamination and a sequencing artifact, a later analysis removed approximately 600 highly shared, low-generation-probability nucleotide sequences. For each public chain, a later analysis derived a clonal expansion index from normalized ranks of inferred template counts within each repertoire. In a later analysis, generation probabilities were computed using a VDJ recombination model fitted to out-of-frame rearrangements, and the results were checked against IGoR. Hypergeometric tests were used in a later analysis to score TCR-TCR, TCR-HLA and TCR-CMV co-occurrence, with a repertoire-size bias correction applied to the TCR pairs. False discovery rates were estimated in a later analysis by permuting HLA or CMV assignments 20 times. A later analysis grouped co-occurring TCRs with DBSCAN, adding TCRdist sequence similarity when clustering within HLA-allele-positive subsets. Repertoires with fewer than 30,000 or more than 120,000 public chains, plus five repertoires with anomalous nucleotide sharing, were excluded from co-occurrence clustering. This is the immuneACCESS table as TCRdb keeps it, with only in-frame sequences that have V and J called. A part of the clones is gone; compared with another copy, unresolved V genes explain less than half, and the rest is unexplained. V, J and clone size are those of that table, while D and trimming were read from the DNA. This sample gives 140,000 to 150,000 clones in total; about 77% of them show up just once. The leading ten clones occupy 3.5% to 5% of the sample.

In total, about 650 healthy bone marrow donors made up the cohort. At the time of sampling, all cohort members were nominally healthy, though unrecorded immune exposures were likely present. The donor tested CMV seronegative, placing the donor among the approximately 360 seronegative members of the cohort. Every donor gave a peripheral blood sample, and the peripheral blood mononuclear cells from that sample were used for TCR beta sequencing. The Qiagen DNeasy Blood Extraction Kit was used to extract genomic DNA from the blood cell samples. This entry is derived from a study of cytomegalovirus exposure and HLA in healthy donors (TCRdb year 2017). Background for the entire study: In an earlier analysis of 587 of the donors, 250 to 300 Gb of sequence data and approximately 100 million unique TCR beta sequences from 150 million to 200 million T cells were reported. Roughly 300 gigabases of sequencing data and roughly 90 million unique TCR sequences were included in an early release covering about 700 HLA-typed donors. Among the roughly 400 genotyped donors, about 85% belonged to the genetic ancestry cluster associated with self-reported Caucasian donors. The aim of the study was to test whether cataloging public T cell receptors could identify signatures of past pathogen exposure. The T cell repertoires of 666 subjects were profiled by immunosequencing and related to cytomegalovirus serostatus. Besides the first cohort of some 670 subjects, a separate validation cohort made up of 90 to 150 different subjects was used. To predict cytomegalovirus infection status, the study combined high-throughput TCR immunosequencing, statistical association of individual TCRs with disease status, and machine learning. In a later analysis, previously published TCR beta repertoires from hundreds of donors were re-analyzed and high-resolution HLA genotyping was added so that TCR occurrence patterns could be studied. Rather than using new phenotypic data, the later analysis identified candidate immune exposures from TCR beta sequences and from how often those sequences occurred across donors. To decide whether each TCR beta V gene segment behaved as functional or pseudogenic, an earlier analysis of over 500 of the donors relied on high-throughput TCR beta sequencing. Donor age, sex, ethnicity and CMV serostatus were compiled alongside the repertoire data. A later genetic analysis used genome-wide SNP genotypes for about 60% of the 666 donors, treating that subset as a discovery cohort. Every repertoire in the discovery cohort had been generated on one and the same sequencing platform. Both class I and class II loci were covered by HLA typing, at four-digit resolution. The number of donors typed differed by locus, with about 629-630 for A, B, C, DRB1 and DQB1, roughly 520 for DQA1, 600 to 610 for DPA1, and about 450 for DPB1. Because of strong linkage in the cohort, five DR-DQ haplotypes were treated as single units for association and clustering. Among about 370 genotyped donors of the cohort, an average of about 220,000 unique TCR beta nucleotide sequences was sequenced per donor, of which 15% to 20% were non-productive. Overall results and qualifications from the work: The study gave a list of 150 to 200 TCR beta chains associated with cytomegalovirus. A later analysis found that most CMV-associated TCR beta chains appeared HLA-restricted, with HLA associations seemingly driven largely by CMV exposure. In vitro tests confirmed that a few of the cytomegalovirus-associated TCR beta chains recognize cytomegalovirus antigens. Because some donors lacked HLA typing at each locus, the association tests relied only on the typed subset. When HLA alleles, especially DR and DQ, strongly co-occurred, TCR associations were difficult to assign to individual alleles. The sequencing pipeline was judged likely to have produced a cluster of highly shared sequence variants as a technical artifact. Across donors, most TCR sequences were observed very rarely, whereas some public TCRs were present in many individuals. The presence/absence analyses assumed that sequencing depth was roughly uniform across donors, and that assumption may not be true. The earlier analysis of almost 600 of the donors excluded over 15 rarely observed V segments, including chromosome 9 orphons, because counts were too low. A later analysis found that HLA-associated TCR beta chains were more clonally expanded and had lower generation probabilities than equally common non-associated chains. In this cohort, only TCR beta chains were sequenced, and detectable features were limited by the absence of alpha or paired-chain data. According to a later analysis, parvovirus B19, influenza, CMV and Epstein-Barr virus appeared linked to several top co-occurrence clusters. In a later analysis, the rate of TCR association differed among HLA loci, with DRB1 alleles having the most associated TCRs and HLA-C alleles having the fewest. Correlated functional status among segregating V segments might reflect linkage disequilibrium, but an unknown experimental factor could not be ruled out. In an earlier analysis of approximately 590 of the donors, most TCR beta V segments appeared in productive rearrangements about 90% or about 30% of the time, broadly matching IMGT annotations. In a later genetic analysis, fewer N-insertions in productive TCRs were reported among donors in an Asian-associated ancestry cluster than the approximately 670-donor mean. Immune exposure information for the cohort was limited to CMV serostatus. In a later genetic analysis, a missense DCLRE1C variant was associated with V-gene and J-gene trimming of TCR beta chains, and the association was replicated in an independent cohort. A further reported finding was that TCR beta sequences accurately predicted the HLA-A and HLA-B alleles for most subjects in the first cohort. The classifier was reported to diagnose cytomegalovirus status with high specificity and sensitivity in both the original cohort and the validation cohort. The authors suggested that the approach could potentially be generalized to other disease states and immunological phenotypes. In a later analysis, some 17,000 TCR beta sequences were associated with specific HLA alleles at a false discovery rate of 0.05.

The sample consisted of PBMCs. The receptor's source is a male donor in good health and CMV-seronegative.

The CDR3 here reads CASSLTVANTEAFF. The DNA is TGCGCCAGCAGCCTTACTGTCGCGAACACTGAAGCTTTCTTT. Rearrangement joined TRBV4-1 to TRBJ1-1; the D gene cannot be named for sure. The germline V gene encodes CDR1 MGHRA and CDR2 YSYEKL. V was cut back by 4 bases and J by 1 base, leaving a gap of 10 bases between them. CDR3 length: 14 amino acids, cysteine to phenylalanine. This entry keeps only the CDR3 DNA: 42 bases, framed from base 1.